This record looks at one T cell receptor (beta chain) sequence and its context. Its target is unknown. This specimen belongs to a study of T cells in localized non-small cell lung cancer. Findings and caveats of the study: Uninvolved adjacent lung showed higher T cell clonality than tumor. One tumor region alone was sequenced, and heterogeneity therefore remains possible. Adjacent lung tissue had a median about 60 of the top 100 clones found in the tumor.

This table comes from immunoSEQ multiplex PCR, and its TCRdb copy is limited to in-frame clones, with some not included. Counted here are around 1,700 clones, 30% to 45% occurring once; the ten biggest clones make up roughly 35%. The germline V gene encodes CDR1 LNHDA and CDR2 SQIVND (reference sequence). This CDR3 is 12 amino acids long. Trimming pared 10 bases from V and 5 bases from J, leaving 14 bases between. The sequencing here drew on normal lung tissue next to the tumor, taken before any cancer treatment. The source is a woman aged 35 to 70 with stage II lung adenocarcinoma. V and J are TRBV19 and TRBJ1-1; TRBD1 is a possible D gene (6 bases). This CDR3 reads CATRGGGTEAFF. The DNA for the CDR3 is TGTGCCACTAGAGGGGGGGGAACTGAAGCTTTCTTT.